This T cell receptor beta chain emerged from a study of blood T cell repertoires in COVID-19. Overall study: T cells, B-cell-depleted T cells, or PBMCs supplied cDNA or gDNA.

The protocol was immunoSEQ multiplex PCR, while the TCRdb copy is restricted to in-frame clones and leaves out a portion. The table records 200,000 or so clones, about 80% of them present only once. Sample: PBMCs or T cells enriched from blood (not recorded which). The sequence derives from a woman aged 45-60 years who had been exposed to COVID-19.

The CDR3 coding sequence is TGTGCCAGCAGGGAAGGGACTAGCGGCTACGAGCAGTACTTC. It codes for CASREGTSGYEQYF. The chain is built from TRBV5-4 and TRBJ2-7; the match to TRBD2 covers 11 bases. The ends lost 5 bases at V and 3 bases at J; junction bases unmatched: 4. The CDR3 spans 14 residues. The germline CDR1 and CDR2 sequences are SGHNT and YYREEE (reference sequence).